The 16 T cell receptor beta chains in this list originate from one sample, sequenced in a study of vaccination and CD4 T cells after COVID-19 (dated by TCRdb to between 2021 and 2023). The treatment or condition label, as the study defines it: roughly ten-day PBMC culture with coronavirus spike peptide pools or control peptides (ViraFEST assay). Their antigens are not known. Library creation used PCR. Instrument on record: Illumina iSeq 100. TCR sequencing of DNA from cultured CD4+ T cells used the Oncomine TCR Beta short-read assay at the Johns Hopkins FTIC core. TCRdb's own reprocessing of the public reads used fastp at Q25 and MiXCR and kept productive beta chains. CDR3 protein sequences are deduplicated, and each keeps its most common genes and DNA. In all, the sample holds about 15,000 distinct CDR3 sequences, and approximately 40% of those were seen once. The ten largest clones represent around 5.6% of the sample.

The sequencing here drew on CD4+ T cells from blood, cultured in vitro, taken before SARS-CoV-2 vaccination. All receptors come from a human donor who had recovered from COVID-19.

This clonotype was detected only a few times. This chain uses TRBV27 with TRBJ2-5; 7 bases agree with TRBD2. Looked up from germline, CDR1 is MNHEY and CDR2 is SMNVEV (reference sequence). CDR3 size: 15 residues. V shed 2 bases and J 6 bases; nucleotides not matched to a gene: 9. CDR3 DNA sequence: TGTGCCAGCAGTTTACGGGCGGGAGTGCAAAAGACCCAGTACTTC. Its translation: CASSLRAGVQKTQYF.

This chain connects TRBV20-1 to TRBJ1-6, with D maybe TRBD1 (5 bases). The germline V and J ends were trimmed by 1 base and 10 bases, with 14 bases remaining between them. The V gene's germline CDR1 is DFQATT and CDR2 SNEGSKA (reference sequence). The CDR3 covers 14 residues. The CDR3 loop is CSARVGQGYSPLHF. DNA for the CDR3: TGCAGTGCTAGAGTTGGGCAGGGTTACTCACCCCTCCACTTT.

This clonotype occurred a few times. The chain combines TRBV4-3 with TRBJ1-2; 7 bases are shared with TRBD1. The trim removed 0 bases at V and 4 bases at J, leaving 5 bases unmatched. Germline loops: CDR1 LGHNA, CDR2 YSLEER. The CDR3 totals 15 residues. The CDR3 DNA sequence: TGCGCCAGCAGCCAAGATACGACAGGGATCTATGGCTACACCTTC. Protein product: CASSQDTTGIYGYTF.

This sequence joins TRBV27 and TRBJ2-7; TRBD1 aligns across 8 bases. This CDR3 region has 16 residues. Germline lookup yields CDR1 MNHEY and CDR2 SMNVEV (reference sequence). Trimming cost V 2 bases and J 7 bases; bases outside gene matches: 13. The DNA for the CDR3 is TGTGCCAGCAGTTTAGTAGGTTCAGGGGGCGGTGGGGAGCAGTACTTC. It yields the protein CASSLVGSGGGGEQYF.

The chain carries TRBV27 and TRBJ2-3; TRBD2 aligns across 9 bases. After removal of 6 bases from V and 3 bases from J, the junction contained 22 bases not matched to a gene. CDR3 length: 20 amino acids. Germline loops: CDR1 MNHEY, CDR2 SMNVEV (reference sequence). CDR3: CASSLRVGQRGASGTDTQYF. In DNA form, the CDR3 reads TGTGCCAGCAGCCTTCGGGTCGGGCAGCGGGGGGCTAGCGGGACAGATACGCAGTATTTT.

This clonotype has only a few counts. This chain uses TRBV7-2 with TRBJ2-1; D remains unclear. Germline values: CDR1 SGHTA, CDR2 FQGNSA. This CDR3 spans 15 amino acids. V was cut by 4 bases and J by 2 bases, with 12 bases left in between. The CDR3 sequence: CASSSRMSTYNEQFF. The CDR3 nucleotides read TGTGCCAGCAGCTCCCGGATGAGCACCTACAATGAGCAGTTCTTC.

The chain recombines TRBV12-3 or TRBV12-4 with TRBJ2-7; weak D call: TRBD1 (6 bases). There are 13 residues in the CDR3. Trimming shortened V by 5 bases and J by 3 bases, and 11 bases separated the two germline ends. CDR3: CASSAQGFYEQYF. Here the CDR3 DNA reads TGTGCCAGCAGTGCTCAGGGGTTCTACGAGCAGTACTTC.

J is TRBJ2-5 and V is TRBV20-1; D unclear. Trimming removed 6 bases from V and 1 base from J, with 9 bases in between. The CDR3 runs 12 residues. Germline CDR1 DFQATT, CDR2 SNEGSKA (reference sequence). The CDR3 region has the DNA TGCAGTGCAGGTGGCCTCCAAGAGACCCAGTACTTC. Translation: CSAGGLQETQYF.

V is TRBV12-3 or TRBV12-4 and J is TRBJ2-7; D may be TRBD2 (6 bases). V was clipped by 4 bases and J by 0 bases, with 10 bases between them. CDR3 length: 14 amino acids. The CDR3 loop is CASSSGRISYEQYF. CDR3 coding DNA: TGTGCCAGCAGTTCCGGGAGAATCTCCTACGAGCAGTACTTC.

The chain combines TRBV23-1 with TRBJ2-7; TRBD1 aligns across 8 bases. TRBV23-1 is an ORF, and what it does is uncertain. Unmatched junction bases numbered 6, after V lost 6 bases and J lost 2 bases. The CDR3 is made up of 14 amino acids. The CDR3 nucleotides are TGCGCCAGCAGACGCGACAGGGGCCCCTACGAGCAGTACTTC. Translated: CASRRDRGPYEQYF.

This clonotype was picked up a small number of times. This chain joins TRBV25-1 and TRBJ2-6, with TRBD2 matching 9 bases. This CDR3 has 13 residues. Germline V lookup: CDR1 MGHDK, CDR2 SYGVNS. V lost 6 bases, J lost 8 bases, and 2 bases stayed unmatched. The CDR3 DNA is TGTGCCAGCAGGCGGGGGGGAACCAACGTCCTGACTTTC. This translates into CASRRGGTNVLTF.

This clonotype occurred a few times. The chain couples TRBV7-6 to TRBJ2-7; the D gene is possibly TRBD2 (5 bases). This CDR3 is built from 14 residues. Germline CDR1 SGHVS, CDR2 FNYEAQ. Trimming stripped 3 bases from V and 3 bases from J, with 12 bases between. The CDR3 coding sequence is TGTGCCAGCAGCTTGGGTCCCGGGGACTACGAGCAGTACTTC. Residues: CASSLGPGDYEQYF.

The V gene is TRBV7-8, the J gene TRBJ2-1; TRBD2 matches 8 bases. The V gene's germline CDR1 is SGHVS and CDR2 FQNEAQ. The CDR3 extends over 16 amino acids. V lost 5 bases and J lost 4; bases outside the gene matches: 10. The CDR3 here is CASSRDGSGMYNEQFF. CDR3 coding DNA: TGTGCCAGCAGCCGTGATGGTAGCGGGATGTACAATGAGCAGTTCTTC. Supplemented by reference TRBV7-8 and TRBJ2-1, the full variable domain reads GAGVSQSPRYKVAKRGQDVALRCDPISGHVSLFWYQQALGQGPEFLTYFQNEAQLDKSGLPSDRFFAERPEGSVSTLKIQRTQQEDSAVYLCASSRDGSGMYNEQFFGPGTRLTVL.

The chain carries TRBV30 and TRBJ1-2; D is undetermined. Per germline, CDR1 GTSNPN and CDR2 SVGIG (reference sequence). This CDR3 comprises 12 residues. The V gene lost 2 bases and the J gene lost 4 bases, with 8 bases spanning the gap. The CDR3 loop is CAWSRQSYGYTF. CDR3 DNA sequence: TGTGCCTGGAGTCGGCAGAGCTATGGCTACACCTTC.

This chain connects TRBV6-5 to TRBJ1-1; D unresolved. This CDR3 has 14 amino acids. Germline CDR1 and CDR2: MNHEY and SVGAGI. The V end was cut by 0 bases, the J end by 5 bases, with 10 bases between. The CDR3 nucleotides are TGTGCCAGCAGTTACTCCGAGCTGGGGACTGAAGCTTTCTTT. Its translation is CASSYSELGTEAFF.

This rearrangement joins TRBV18 to TRBJ1-1; 7 bases map to TRBD1. The CDR3 consists of 14 residues. J was trimmed by 3 bases and V by 1 base; bases with no gene match: 2. Looked up from germline, CDR1 is KGHSH and CDR2 is LQKENI. CDR3 sequence: CASSPLQGDTEAFF. The CDR3 bases are TGTGCCAGCTCACCACTCCAGGGGGACACTGAAGCTTTCTTT.